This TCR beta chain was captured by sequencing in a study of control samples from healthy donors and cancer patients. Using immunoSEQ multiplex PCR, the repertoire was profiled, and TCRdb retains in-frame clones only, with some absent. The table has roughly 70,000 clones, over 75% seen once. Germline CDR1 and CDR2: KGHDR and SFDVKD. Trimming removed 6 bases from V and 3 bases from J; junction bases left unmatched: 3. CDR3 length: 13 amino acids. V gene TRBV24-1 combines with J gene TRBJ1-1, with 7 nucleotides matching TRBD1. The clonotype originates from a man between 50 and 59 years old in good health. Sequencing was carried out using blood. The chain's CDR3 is CATSNQGDTEAFF. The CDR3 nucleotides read TGTGCCACCAGTAATCAGGGGGACACTGAAGCTTTCTTT.